This is a list of T cell receptor beta chains from one sample in a study of OX40 agonist ivuxolimab in advanced cancers. The repertoire was sequenced with immunoSEQ multiplex PCR; TCRdb's copy has only in-frame clones and lacks some. The repertoire includes over 55,000 clones, about 90% of them detected once, and 3.8% sits in the top ten. The starting material was CD4+ or CD8+ T cells sorted from blood, obtained in a trial of the OX40 agonist ivuxolimab. All receptors come from an adult with an advanced solid tumor such as melanoma, head and neck, liver or kidney cancer. Both conserved end residues are part of each CDR3. Each record gives: J gene, clone size, D gene, V gene, CDR3 protein, CDR3 DNA. The D gene is left open where the match is weak. Some rows mark clone size as missing; the rest say once, few, many or name a class of expanded clone.

J gene: TRBJ2-7; clone size: .; D gene: TRBD2; V gene: TRBV5-1; CDR3 protein: CASIGEGPQRGYEQYF; CDR3 DNA: TGCGCCAGCATTGGGGAGGGCCCTCAAAGGGGCTACGAGCAGTACTTC
J gene: TRBJ1-2; clone size: .; D gene: .; V gene: TRBV9; CDR3 protein: CASSGGGHYGYTF; CDR3 DNA: TGTGCCAGCAGCGGAGGGGGACACTATGGCTACACCTTC
J gene: TRBJ2-7; clone size: once; D gene: .; V gene: TRBV7-2; CDR3 protein: CASSLVVGERSYEQYF; CDR3 DNA: TGTGCCAGCAGCTTAGTGGTGGGAGAGCGCTCCTACGAGCAGTACTTC
J gene: TRBJ2-3; clone size: .; D gene: .; V gene: TRBV13; CDR3 protein: CASSLAGGSTDTQYF; CDR3 DNA: TGTGCCAGCAGCTTAGCCGGCGGAAGCACAGATACGCAGTATTTT
J gene: TRBJ2-7; clone size: .; D gene: .; V gene: TRBV5-4; CDR3 protein: CASSLTREDYEQYF; CDR3 DNA: TGTGCCAGCAGCTTGACGAGGGAGGACTACGAGCAGTACTTC
J gene: TRBJ1-1; clone size: .; D gene: .; V gene: TRBV7-9; CDR3 protein: CASSPPGNTEAFF; CDR3 DNA: TGTGCCAGCAGCCCCCCGGGGAACACTGAAGCTTTCTTT
J gene: TRBJ2-2; clone size: .; D gene: .; V gene: TRBV4-3; CDR3 protein: CASSPRLYFTGELFF; CDR3 DNA: TGCGCCAGCAGCCCCAGACTATATTTCACCGGGGAGCTGTTTTTT
J gene: TRBJ2-7; clone size: .; D gene: TRBD1; V gene: TRBV2; CDR3 protein: CASSEAEGTGGLYEQYF; CDR3 DNA: TGTGCCAGCAGTGAAGCGGAAGGGACAGGGGGCTTGTACGAGCAGTACTTC
J gene: TRBJ1-4; clone size: .; D gene: .; V gene: TRBV19; CDR3 protein: CASSIGTARAEKLFF; CDR3 DNA: TGTGCCAGTAGTATAGGAACGGCGAGGGCCGAAAAACTGTTTTTT
J gene: TRBJ2-1; clone size: .; D gene: TRBD2; V gene: TRBV5-6; CDR3 protein: CASSLAGTSVHNEQFF; CDR3 DNA: TGTGCCAGCAGCTTGGCCGGGACTAGCGTCCACAATGAGCAGTTCTTC
J gene: TRBJ2-7; clone size: .; D gene: .; V gene: TRBV28; CDR3 protein: CASRPPTAYEQYF; CDR3 DNA: TGTGCCAGCAGACCCCCGACAGCCTACGAGCAGTACTTC
J gene: TRBJ2-7; clone size: .; D gene: TRBD1; V gene: TRBV9; CDR3 protein: CASSAADRGLDEQYF; CDR3 DNA: TGTGCCAGCAGCGCTGCGGACAGGGGGCTCGACGAGCAGTACTTC
J gene: TRBJ2-3; clone size: once; D gene: TRBD1; V gene: TRBV5-1; CDR3 protein: CASSLAGGNYVRADTQYF; CDR3 DNA: TGCGCCAGCAGCTTGGCAGGGGGCAATTACGTTCGAGCAGATACGCAGTATTTT
J gene: TRBJ2-3; clone size: .; D gene: .; V gene: TRBV7-6; CDR3 protein: CASSPGREDTQYF; CDR3 DNA: TGTGCCAGCAGCCCCGGTCGAGAGGATACGCAGTATTTT
J gene: TRBJ1-4; clone size: few; D gene: TRBD1; V gene: TRBV19; CDR3 protein: CASSIGTATNEKLFF; CDR3 DNA: TGTGCCAGTAGTATCGGGACAGCAACTAATGAAAAACTGTTTTTT
J gene: TRBJ1-6; clone size: .; D gene: TRBD1; V gene: TRBV28; CDR3 protein: CASSPRGPHGNSPLHF; CDR3 DNA: TGTGCCAGCAGTCCCAGGGGGCCGCACGGTAATTCACCCCTCCACTTT
J gene: TRBJ2-7; clone size: few; D gene: TRBD2; V gene: TRBV7-8; CDR3 protein: CASSRGGGPSSYEQYF; CDR3 DNA: TGTGCCAGCAGCCGGGGGGGAGGCCCGAGCTCCTACGAGCAGTACTTC
J gene: TRBJ2-1; clone size: .; D gene: TRBD2; V gene: TRBV2; CDR3 protein: CASRLAGSSYNEQFF; CDR3 DNA: TGTGCCAGCAGGCTAGCGGGGAGCTCCTACAATGAGCAGTTCTTC